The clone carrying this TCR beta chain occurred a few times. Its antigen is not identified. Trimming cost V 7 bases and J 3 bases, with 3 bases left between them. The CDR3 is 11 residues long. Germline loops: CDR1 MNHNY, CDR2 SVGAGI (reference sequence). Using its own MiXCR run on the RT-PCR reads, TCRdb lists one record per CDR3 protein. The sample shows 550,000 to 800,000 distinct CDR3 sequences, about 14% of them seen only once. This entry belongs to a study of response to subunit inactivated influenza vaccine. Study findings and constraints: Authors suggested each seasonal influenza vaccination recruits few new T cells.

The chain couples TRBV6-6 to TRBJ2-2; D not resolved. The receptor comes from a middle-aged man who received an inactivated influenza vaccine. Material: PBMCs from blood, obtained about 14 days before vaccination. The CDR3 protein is CASKYTGELFF. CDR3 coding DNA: TGTGCCAGCAAGTACACCGGGGAGCTGTTTTTT.